The clone carrying this T cell receptor (beta chain) was seen ten or more times. The antigen is not known. This sample was included in a study of neurological immune-mediated disorders. Each CDR3 protein is one row after TCRdb ran MiXCR on the 5' RACE reads. The repertoire holds 50,000 or so distinct CDR3 sequences, with about 3.7% as singletons. Study outcomes and limitations: Association with the multiple sclerosis repertoire cluster was not found for any clinical or MRI feature.

Unsorted libraries came from 2 million PBMCs stored at -80 °C. V was cut by 4 bases and J by 1 base, with 7 bases left in between. The CDR3 loop spans 13 amino acids. Germline assignment: CDR1 SGHDN and CDR2 FVKESK. This chain uses TRBV14 with TRBJ1-1; D is unclear. The TCR originated in a middle-aged man with multiple sclerosis. Sequenced sample: PBMCs. The CDR3 sequence: CASSLAPNTEAFF. Written as DNA, the CDR3 is TGTGCCAGCAGCCTCGCACCGAACACTGAAGCTTTCTTT.